The present TCR beta chain was sequenced within a study of cytomegalovirus exposure and HLA in healthy donors. About the study: Drawn from HLA-typed donors, 80 million to 95 million unique TCRs were held in an early data release.

This CDR3 region has 15 residues. J gave up 0 bases and V 6 bases, and 6 bases lay outside the gene matches. Per germline, CDR1 MNHEY and CDR2 SVGAGI. The PCR employed 60 Vbeta primers together with 13 Jbeta primers. Using immunoSEQ multiplex PCR, the repertoire was profiled, and TCRdb retains in-frame clones only, with some absent. The sample includes more than 100,000 clones. The donors were healthy bone marrow donors. There were likely unrecorded immune exposures, though donors were nominally healthy when sampled. This clonotype was obtained from a woman in her thirties or forties in good health and CMV-seronegative. V gene TRBV6-5 combines with J gene TRBJ1-2, with TRBD1 identical over 8 bases. Sequenced: PBMCs. CDR3 in DNA: TGTGCCAGCAGCAATACAGGGGGAGCTAACTATGGCTACACCTTC. This encodes CASSNTGGANYGYTF.